This TCR beta chain appears in the sequencing data of a study of Tregs in tolerant kidney transplant recipients. Findings of the study overall: The small number of patients limits these findings pending further validation. Donor-specific Treg expansion exceeded global Treg expansion in tolerant patients, suggesting antigen drive.

Related graft donors supplied nonmyeloablative bone marrow transplants, and mixed chimerism was transient. To note about this clone: Antigen unknown.

Here immunoSEQ multiplex PCR was the method, and the copy in TCRdb shows in-frame clones only, minus some. The table records more than 70,000 clones, 91% of them present only once. The ends lost 0 bases at V and 2 bases at J; junction bases unmatched: 15. Germline V gene data show CDR1 as SGHAT and CDR2 as FQNNGV. The CDR3 extends over 20 amino acids. The origin of this receptor is a human patient who received a combined kidney and bone marrow transplant. A subset of T cells may come from the graft donor. Sequenced here: CD4+ T cells from blood (PBMCs), sampled 24 months after the transplant. The gene calls are TRBV11-2 and TRBJ2-3; 9 bases fit TRBD1. The CDR3 sequence is CASSLEVDRGRPHFTDTQYF. CDR3 nucleotides: TGTGCCAGCAGCTTAGAGGTGGACAGGGGACGCCCTCATTTCACAGATACGCAGTATTTT. Full variable domain (missing parts from reference TRBV11-2 and TRBJ2-3): EAGVAQSPRYKIIEKRQSVAFWCNPISGHATLYWYQQILGQGPKLLIQFQNNGVVDDSQLPKDRFSAERLKGVDSTLKIQPAKLEDSAVYLCASSLEVDRGRPHFTDTQYFGPGTRLTVL.